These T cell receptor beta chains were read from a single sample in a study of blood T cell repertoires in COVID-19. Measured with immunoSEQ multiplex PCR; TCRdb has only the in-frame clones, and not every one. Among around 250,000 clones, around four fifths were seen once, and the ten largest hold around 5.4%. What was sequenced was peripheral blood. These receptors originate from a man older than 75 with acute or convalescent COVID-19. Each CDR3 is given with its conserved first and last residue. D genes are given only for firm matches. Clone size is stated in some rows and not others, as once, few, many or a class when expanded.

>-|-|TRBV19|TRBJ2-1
CASSIGGAIGNEQFF
TGTGCCAGTAGTATTGGGGGGGCCATTGGTAATGAGCAGTTCTTC
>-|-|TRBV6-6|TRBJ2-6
CASSYPTGANVLTF
TGTGCCAGCAGTTATCCAACTGGGGCCAACGTCCTGACTTTC
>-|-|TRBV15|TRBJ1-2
CATSRDAGVSYGYTF
TGTGCCACCAGCAGAGATGCAGGCGTCTCCTATGGCTACACCTTC
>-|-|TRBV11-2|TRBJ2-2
CASSLDGWGRPGGELFF
TGTGCCAGCAGCTTAGATGGTTGGGGGCGCCCCGGCGGGGAGCTGTTTTTT
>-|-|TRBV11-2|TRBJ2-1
CASSLMKWGRVLNNEQFF
TGTGCCAGCAGCTTAATGAAGTGGGGGCGGGTACTGAACAATGAGCAGTTCTTC
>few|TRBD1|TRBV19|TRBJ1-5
CASSLGQGGNQPQHF
TGTGCCAGTAGTTTGGGACAGGGTGGCAATCAGCCCCAGCATTTT
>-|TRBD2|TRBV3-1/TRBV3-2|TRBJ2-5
CASSYRTSGGSGTQYF
TGTGCCAGCAGTTACAGGACTAGCGGGGGTTCTGGGACCCAGTACTTC
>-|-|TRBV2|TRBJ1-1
CASSEEGRGGMNTEAFF
TGTGCCAGCAGTGAAGAAGGGAGGGGCGGTATGAACACTGAAGCTTTCTTT
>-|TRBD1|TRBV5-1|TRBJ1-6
CASSAPDRVGSPLHF
TGCGCCAGCAGCGCACCGGACAGGGTTGGATCACCCCTCCACTTT
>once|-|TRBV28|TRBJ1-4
CASSLTGGDEKLFF
TGTGCCAGCAGTTTAACGGGAGGAGATGAAAAACTGTTTTTT
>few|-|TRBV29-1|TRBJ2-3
CSVGSGLLDGEDTQYF
TGCAGCGTTGGAAGCGGCCTTCTCGATGGAGAAGATACGCAGTATTTT
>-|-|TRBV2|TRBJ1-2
CASSESAGGSYGYTF
TGTGCCAGCAGTGAGTCTGCTGGGGGGTCCTATGGCTACACCTTC
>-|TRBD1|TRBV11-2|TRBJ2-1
CASSSETGGYNEQFF
TGTGCCAGCAGCTCGGAAACAGGGGGCTACAATGAGCAGTTCTTC
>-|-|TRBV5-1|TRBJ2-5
CASSSWTTQETQYF
TGCGCCAGCAGCTCATGGACTACTCAAGAGACCCAGTACTTC